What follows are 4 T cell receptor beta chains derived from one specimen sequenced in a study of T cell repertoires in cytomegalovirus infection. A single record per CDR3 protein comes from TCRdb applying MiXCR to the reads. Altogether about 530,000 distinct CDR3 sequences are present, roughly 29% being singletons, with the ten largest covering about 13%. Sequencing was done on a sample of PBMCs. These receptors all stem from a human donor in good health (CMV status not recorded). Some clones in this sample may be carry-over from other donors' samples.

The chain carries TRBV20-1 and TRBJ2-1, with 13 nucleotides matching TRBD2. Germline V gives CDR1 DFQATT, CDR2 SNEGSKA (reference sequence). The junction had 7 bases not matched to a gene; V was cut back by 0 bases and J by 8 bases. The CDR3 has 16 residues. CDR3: CSARDPGTSGEDEQFF. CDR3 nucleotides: TGCAGTGCTAGAGACCCCGGGACTAGCGGGGAAGATGAGCAGTTCTTC.

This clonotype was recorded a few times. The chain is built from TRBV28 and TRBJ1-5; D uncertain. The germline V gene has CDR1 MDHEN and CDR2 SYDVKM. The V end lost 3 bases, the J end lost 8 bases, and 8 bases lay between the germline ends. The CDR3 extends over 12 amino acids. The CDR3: CASSLFQEPQHF. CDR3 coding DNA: TGTGCCAGCAGTTTGTTTCAGGAGCCCCAGCATTTT.

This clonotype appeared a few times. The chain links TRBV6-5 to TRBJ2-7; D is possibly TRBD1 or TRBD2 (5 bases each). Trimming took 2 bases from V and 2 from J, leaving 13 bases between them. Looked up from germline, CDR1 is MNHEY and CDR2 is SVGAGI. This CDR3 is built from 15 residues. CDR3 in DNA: TGTGCCAGCAGTTACCGAGCGTTGGGGGCCTACGAGCAGTACTTC. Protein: CASSYRALGAYEQYF.

The CDR3 DNA reads as TGCAGTGCTCCTCTGGGCGGGACAGGGGGGATTGAAGCTTTCTTT. This gives the protein CSAPLGGTGGIEAFF. The rearrangement joins TRBV20-1 to TRBJ1-1; TRBD1 matches 11 bases. Trimming took 5 bases from V and 7 from J; bases not matched to a gene: 12. The CDR3 runs to 15 residues. Germline-derived CDR1 and CDR2 are DFQATT and SNEGSKA (reference sequence).